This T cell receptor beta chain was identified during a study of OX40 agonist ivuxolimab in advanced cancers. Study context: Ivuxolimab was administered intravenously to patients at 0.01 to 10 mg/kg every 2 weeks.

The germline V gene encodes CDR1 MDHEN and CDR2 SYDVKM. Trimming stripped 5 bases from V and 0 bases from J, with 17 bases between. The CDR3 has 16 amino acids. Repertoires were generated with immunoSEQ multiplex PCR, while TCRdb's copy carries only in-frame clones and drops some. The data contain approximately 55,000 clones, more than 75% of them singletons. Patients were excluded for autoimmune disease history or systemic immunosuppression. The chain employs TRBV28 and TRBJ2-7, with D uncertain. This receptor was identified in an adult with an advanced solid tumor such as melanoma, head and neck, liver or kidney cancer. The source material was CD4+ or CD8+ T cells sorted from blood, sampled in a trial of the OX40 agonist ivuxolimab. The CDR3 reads CASSLAAYSSSYEQYF. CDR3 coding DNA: TGTGCCAGCAGTCTGGCGGCCTACTCCTCCTCCTACGAGCAGTACTTC.